This TCR beta chain is from a study of CD4+ T cells in melanoma. Study-wide findings and caveats: CD8+ T cell, macrophage and B cell function reportedly correlated with neoantigen-specific CD4+ T cells. In melanoma, neoantigen-specific CD4+ T cells reportedly differed in differentiation state.

Assay used: immunoSEQ multiplex PCR; TCRdb lists only in-frame clones, some missing. The data hold over 7,500 clones, with almost 70% observed a single time. As to this clone: Antigen: not known.

CDR3 length equals 13 residues. Germline V gives CDR1 SQVTM, CDR2 ANQGSEA. The V and J genes are TRBV29-1 and TRBJ2-5, with TRBD1 identical over 10 bases. Gene TRBJ2-7 matches the end of the DNA better, so the J call may be wrong. Specimen: peripheral blood. The source of this sequence is a human donor with melanoma. The CDR3 here is CSGGQGGSYEQYF. Here the CDR3 DNA reads TGCAGCGGCGGACAGGGGGGATCCTACGAGCAGTACTTC.